This is a list of T cell receptor beta chains from one sample in a study of T-cell memory formation after mild COVID-19. MiXCR was run by TCRdb on the 5' RACE reads, yielding one entry per CDR3 protein. The data show 110,000 or so distinct CDR3 sequences, with 22% seen just once and roughly 40% held by the top ten. The sequenced sample was PBMCs or a T cell subset sorted from them (not recorded which). The origin of the receptors is a man younger than 35 who had mild COVID-19 (a few samples of this study predate the infection). Cell type and time point are not known. Each CDR3 is given with its conserved first and last residue. The D gene is left open where the match is weak. Rows may omit the clone size; those that give it use once, few, many or a size class.

>TRBD1|TRBV9|TRBJ1-6|14|.
TGTGCCAGCAGCTCGGACAGGGGTAGTTCACCCCTCCACTTT
CASSSDRGSSPLHF
>.|TRBV3-1|TRBJ1-2|18|few
TGTGCCAGCAGCCAAGGTCACGTTGGGCAGAGATCTAACTATGGCTACACCTTC
CASSQGHVGQRSNYGYTF
>.|TRBV7-8|TRBJ2-7|14|.
TGTGCCAGCAGCCCCCTGAGCGGGTCCTACGAGCAGTACTTC
CASSPLSGSYEQYF
>TRBD1|TRBV30|TRBJ2-7|13|.
TGTGCCTGGACTTTAGGGGGCGGCTACGAGCAGTACTTC
CAWTLGGGYEQYF
>.|TRBV12-3/TRBV12-4|TRBJ1-5|14|.
TGTGCCAGCACCCACGGGGGCAGGAATGGGCCCCAGCATTTT
CASTHGGRNGPQHF
>.|TRBV27|TRBJ2-1|14|.
TGTGCCAGCAGCCCCGGGGGACTCTACAATGAGCAGTTCTTC
CASSPGGLYNEQFF
>TRBD1|TRBV27|TRBJ2-3|17|few
TGTGCCAGCAGTTTAAGGGCAGGGGGCATCGGCACAGATACGCAGTATTTT
CASSLRAGGIGTDTQYF
>TRBD2|TRBV27|TRBJ2-1|16|.
TGTGCCAGCAGTTGGAGAGGTAGCGGGGGCTTAAATGAGCAGTTCTTC
CASSWRGSGGLNEQFF
>.|TRBV5-6|TRBJ2-2|16|few
TGTGCCAGCAGCTCGCTGGAGGGCCCGAACACCGGGGAGCTGTTTTTT
CASSSLEGPNTGELFF
>TRBD1|TRBV4-1|TRBJ2-5|15|.
TGCGCCAGCAGCCACCCGGGACAGGGGATGGAGACCCAGTACTTC
CASSHPGQGMETQYF
>.|TRBV7-9|TRBJ1-5|15|.
TGTGCCAGCAGCTCGTCCAGGGGATTGTACCAGCCCCAGCATTTT
CASSSSRGLYQPQHF
>.|TRBV5-1|TRBJ2-3|16|few
TGCGCCAGCAGCTTGGTTGAGGGGGGATCGACAGATACGCAGTATTTT
CASSLVEGGSTDTQYF
>.|TRBV25-1|TRBJ2-7|15|.
TGTGCCAGCACGGGGACCCGGGACCCGTCCTACGAGCAGTACTTC
CASTGTRDPSYEQYF
>.|TRBV20-1|TRBJ2-2|17|.
TGCAGTGCAGAGGGCCCTACAGAGTTAGGTCGCACCGGGGAGCTGTTTTTT
CSAEGPTELGRTGELFF
>.|TRBV4-1|TRBJ1-1|16|.
TGCGCCAGCAGCCAAAACAACGGACCCATGAACACTGAAGCTTTCTTT
CASSQNNGPMNTEAFF
>TRBD2|TRBV13|TRBJ2-7|14|few
TGTGCCAGCAGCACTAGCGGGGAGAGCTACGAGCAGTACTTC
CASSTSGESYEQYF
>.|TRBV7-9|TRBJ2-3|14|.
TGTGCCAGCAGCTTACCCCGAGGTCAGGACGCGCAGTATTTT
CASSLPRGQDAQYF
>.|TRBV7-6|TRBJ2-7|15|.
TGTGCCAGCAGCTTAGATGGTCCCGGCCCCTACGAGCAGTACTTC
CASSLDGPGPYEQYF
>.|TRBV6-1|TRBJ2-1|14|.
TGTGCCAGCAGTGCTAGCTTCCCCTACAATGAGCAGTTCTTC
CASSASFPYNEQFF
>TRBD1|TRBV29-1|TRBJ2-7|15|.
TGCAGCGTTGAAGGGGGCCCGACAGGGCTCGACGAGCAGTGCTTC
CSVEGGPTGLDEQCF
>TRBD1|TRBV20-1|TRBJ1-1|15|.
TGCAGTGCTTACGTCCCGGGACAGGGAATCACTGAAGCTTTCTTT
CSAYVPGQGITEAFF
>.|TRBV6-6|TRBJ2-3|15|once
TGTGCCAGCAGTCGCGACTCCGCCCGCACAGATACGCAGTATTTT
CASSRDSARTDTQYF
>.|TRBV28|TRBJ2-3|15|few
TGTGCCAGCAGCGGCACGCCAGCTAGCACAGATACGCAGTATTTT
CASSGTPASTDTQYF
>TRBD2|TRBV9|TRBJ2-5|16|.
TGTGCCAGCAGCCCACGAGCGGGGCTAGTCGGAGAGACCCAGTACTTC
CASSPRAGLVGETQYF
>TRBD2|TRBV12-5|TRBJ2-5|14|.
TGTGCTAGCCAACTAGCGGGCCTCCCTGAGACCCAGTACTTC
CASQLAGLPETQYF
>.|TRBV2|TRBJ2-1|16|few
TGTGCCAGCAGAGGCCTAGTGGGGGTTGAACTTCATGAGCAGTTCTTC
CASRGLVGVELHEQFF
>.|TRBV7-9|TRBJ2-1|15|few
TGTGCCAGCAGCCCCGGGAACGGCTCCTACAATGAGCAGTTCTTC
CASSPGNGSYNEQFF
>.|TRBV15|TRBJ2-7|15|.
TGTGCCACCAGCAGAGCTCTCAACCGGGCCTACGAGCAGTACTTC
CATSRALNRAYEQYF